This TCR beta chain was recovered during a study of blood T cell repertoires in COVID-19. At the level of the study: Samples came from the United States, Italy and Spain, spanning acute and convalescent COVID-19. PBMCs, B-cell-depleted T cells, or T cells provided the cDNA or gDNA that made up the material.

The repertoire was sequenced with immunoSEQ multiplex PCR; TCRdb's copy has only in-frame clones and lacks some. The profile covers about 120,000 clones, with 65% to 90% appearing a single time and roughly 30% taken by the ten largest. With 5 bases clipped from V and 0 bases from J, the junction kept 7 bases outside the gene matches. The CDR3 loop spans 15 amino acids. Looked up from germline, CDR1 is SEHNR and CDR2 is FQNEAQ (reference sequence). The TCR sequence derives from an elderly woman with acute or convalescent COVID-19. This chain connects TRBV7-9 to TRBJ2-7; TRBD2 aligns across 7 bases. Material for sequencing was peripheral blood. CDR3 residues: CASSPKRGDSYEQYF. In nucleotides, the CDR3 is TGTGCCAGCAGCCCCAAGCGGGGCGACTCCTACGAGCAGTACTTC.